This T cell receptor (beta chain) was recovered during a study of identical twins. The study's findings and limits: Abundant beta clonotypes from cord blood bore fewer insertions; memory repertoires lacked this pattern. Out-of-frame beta sequences exhibited a weaker degree of excess twin sharing.

TCRdb recomputed calls from the 5' RACE reads with MiXCR, one row per CDR3 protein. The sample shows 310,000 or so distinct CDR3 sequences, roughly 8.6% of them seen only once. V was clipped by 4 bases and J by 6 bases; unmatched bases: 5. Per the germline V gene, CDR1 is SGHRS and CDR2 is YFSETQ. This CDR3 is 15 amino acids long. As regards this clonotype: Its antigen remains unknown.

The same sample was also studied in work on yellow fever vaccine responses in identical twins.

The sample taken for sequencing was memory (CD45RO+) T cells sorted from blood. The chain has TRBV5-1 and TRBJ1-4; 11 bases match TRBD1. This sequence was found in a woman under 30 in good health. The CDR3 is CASSTGTGGDEKLFF. In DNA form, the CDR3 reads TGCGCCAGCAGCACAGGGACAGGGGGAGATGAAAAACTGTTTTTT.